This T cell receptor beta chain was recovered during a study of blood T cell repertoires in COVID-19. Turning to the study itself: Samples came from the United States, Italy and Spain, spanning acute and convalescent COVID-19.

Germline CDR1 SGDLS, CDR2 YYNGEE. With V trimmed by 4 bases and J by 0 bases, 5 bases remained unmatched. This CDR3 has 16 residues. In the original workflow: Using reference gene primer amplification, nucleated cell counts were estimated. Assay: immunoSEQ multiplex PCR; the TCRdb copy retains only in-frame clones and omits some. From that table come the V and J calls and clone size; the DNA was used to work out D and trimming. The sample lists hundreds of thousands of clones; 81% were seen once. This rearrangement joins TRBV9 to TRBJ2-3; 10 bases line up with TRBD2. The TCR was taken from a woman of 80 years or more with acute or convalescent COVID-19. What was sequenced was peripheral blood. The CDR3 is CASSQIAGGSTDTQYF. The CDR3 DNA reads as TGTGCCAGCAGCCAAATAGCGGGAGGTAGCACAGATACGCAGTATTTT.